These 30 T cell receptor beta chains originate from one sample sequenced in a study of shared clonotypes between healthy human individuals. The naive CD8 population came from CD45RO-negative cells selected for CCR7, without terminally differentiated effector memory CD45RA+ cells. The method was immunoSEQ multiplex PCR; TCRdb's version includes in-frame clones alone and lacks a portion of them. The data hold hundreds of thousands of clones, with about 95% observed a single time. The sequencing sample was made of naive CD8+ T cells sorted from blood. Receptor source: a woman aged 25 to 45 in good health.

CDR3 coding DNA: TGTGCCAGCAGTGACGAGGGAACTAATGAAAAACTGTTTTTT. This encodes CASSDEGTNEKLFF. The V and J genes are TRBV2 and TRBJ1-4; D unclear. The ends were cut back, 3 bases at V and 1 base at J, with 6 bases in the middle. CDR3 length: 14 amino acids. Germline values: CDR1 SNHLY, CDR2 FYNNEI. The full variable domain, in which reference TRBV2 and TRBJ1-4 provide the parts outside the CDR3, is EPEVTQTPSHQVTQMGQEVILRCVPISNHLYFYWYRQILGQKVEFLVSFYNNEISEKSEIFDDQFSVERPDGSNFTLKIRSTKLEDSAMYFCASSDEGTNEKLFFGSGTQLSVL.

Comment on this clone: This specimen includes other DNA sequences encoding the same CDR3. This chain links TRBV27 with TRBJ1-1; 8 bases are a match to TRBD1. V lost 6 bases, J lost 4 bases, and 7 bases stayed unmatched. The CDR3 consists of 14 residues. From germline, CDR1 is MNHEY and CDR2 SMNVEV (reference sequence). CDR3 DNA: TGTGCCAGCAGCTCTGGACAGGGTATCACTGAAGCTTTCTTT. It is translated as CASSSGQGITEAFF.

This chain joins TRBV11-2 and TRBJ2-5, with D unresolved. The end of the DNA is better explained by TRBJ2-7, so the J call may be wrong. Germline V lookup: CDR1 SGHAT, CDR2 FQNNGV. This CDR3 spans 13 amino acids. The DNA for the CDR3 is TGTGCCAGCAGCTTAGATCTTTACGACGAGCAGTACTTC. Translating gives CASSLDLYDEQYF.

This chain connects TRBV28 to TRBJ2-7; TRBD1 matches 8 bases. The V and J ends lost 6 bases and 2 bases, in that order; junction bases with no gene match: 3. CDR1 MDHEN and CDR2 SYDVKM come from the germline V gene. The CDR3 runs 13 residues. This CDR3 is CASSSTGAYEQYF. CDR3 in DNA: TGTGCCAGCAGCTCGACAGGGGCCTACGAGCAGTACTTC.

The J gene is TRBJ2-5, the V gene TRBV4-1; D ambiguous. This CDR3 has 12 amino acids. CDR1 is MGHRA and CDR2 is YSYEKL in the germline V gene. V gave up 5 bases and J gave up 5 bases, with 9 bases separating them. The CDR3 DNA sequence: TGCGCCAGCAGCTCAAGCAGGGAGACCCAGTACTTC. Its protein is CASSSSRETQYF.

The rearrangement joins TRBV29-1 to TRBJ1-2; D ambiguous. CDR1 and CDR2 (germline): SQVTM, ANQGSEA. This CDR3 has 14 residues. With 3 bases removed from V and 1 base from J, the gap between germline ends came to 12 bases. This CDR3 reads CSVDRGNNNYGYTF. CDR3 coding DNA: TGCAGCGTTGACCGGGGTAACAATAACTATGGCTACACCTTC.

This clone appeared once. The CDR3 DNA reads TGTGCCAGCAGTACACAGGGAATTTATGGCTACACCTTC. It yields the protein CASSTQGIYGYTF. V is TRBV28 and J is TRBJ1-2, with D tentatively TRBD1 (6 bases). Looked up from germline, CDR1 is MDHEN and CDR2 is SYDVKM. This CDR3 is 13 amino acids long. Trimming pared 5 bases from V and 5 bases from J, leaving 12 bases between.

The chain joins TRBV15 to TRBJ2-7, with TRBD2 matching 9 bases. CDR1 and CDR2 (germline): LNHNV, YYDKDF (reference sequence). The CDR3 sequence is 16 residues long. With V trimmed by 5 bases and J by 1 base, 9 bases remained unmatched. The chain's CDR3 is CATSAGASGTSYEQYF. The CDR3 bases are TGTGCCACCAGCGCCGGGGCTAGCGGGACATCCTACGAGCAGTACTTC. The variable domain in full, with the rest retrieved from reference TRBV15 and TRBJ2-7, is DAMVIQNPRYQVTQFGKPVTLSCSQTLNHNVMYWYQQKSSQAPKLLFHYYDKDFNNEADTPDNFQSRRPNTSFCFLDIRSPGLGDTAMYLCATSAGASGTSYEQYFGPGTRLTVT.

The V and J genes are TRBV28 and TRBJ2-3; D remains unclear. Germline CDR1 MDHEN, CDR2 SYDVKM. V was trimmed by 3 bases and J by 0 bases, leaving 7 bases between them. The CDR3 has 14 amino acids. Here the CDR3 reads CASSFVSSTDTQYF. The DNA of the CDR3 is TGTGCCAGCAGTTTCGTCTCTAGCACAGATACGCAGTATTTT. The full variable domain, rest sourced from reference TRBV28 and TRBJ2-3, is DVKVTQSSRYLVKRTGEKVFLECVQDMDHENMFWYRQDPGLGLRLIYFSYDVKMKEKGDIPEGYSVSREKKERFSLILESASTNQTSMYLCASSFVSSTDTQYFGPGTRLTVL.

The chain has TRBV7-6 and TRBJ2-1, with a possible D match to TRBD1 (6 bases). V lost 4 bases, J lost 5 bases, and 9 bases lay in between. There are 13 residues in the CDR3. The germline V gene encodes CDR1 SGHVS and CDR2 FNYEAQ. This CDR3 reads CASSYGQNNEQFF. The CDR3, as DNA: TGTGCCAGCAGCTATGGACAGAACAATGAGCAGTTCTTC. The full variable domain, with the rest looked up from reference TRBV7-6 and TRBJ2-1, is GAGVSQSPRYKVTKRGQDVALRCDPISGHVSLYWYRQALGQGPEFLTYFNYEAQQDKSGLPNDRFSAERPEGSISTLTIQRTEQRDSAMYRCASSYGQNNEQFFGPGTRLTVL.

V usage is TRBV27 and J usage is TRBJ2-3; TRBD2 matches 10 bases. Per the germline V gene, CDR1 is MNHEY and CDR2 is SMNVEV (reference sequence). This CDR3 region has 15 residues. V shed 4 bases, J shed 6 bases, and the junction held 7 bases outside the gene matches. The CDR3 nucleotides read TGTGCCAGCAGTTACCTACTAGCGGGACGGGATACGCAGTATTTT. This codes for CASSYLLAGRDTQYF.

The chain employs TRBV2 and TRBJ2-3, with 8 bases fitting TRBD1. The germline V gene encodes CDR1 SNHLY and CDR2 FYNNEI. The CDR3 is 15 residues long. V trimming: 6 bases; J trimming: 0 bases; junction bases outside the gene matches: 5. DNA for the CDR3: TGTGCCAGCAGCCGGGGACAGGCTAGCACAGATACGCAGTATTTT. This translates into CASSRGQASTDTQYF.

The chain links TRBV27 to TRBJ2-7; D may be TRBD2 (6 bases). Germline V gene lookup returns CDR1 MNHEY and CDR2 SMNVEV (reference sequence). The ends were cut back, 3 bases at V and 4 bases at J, with 13 bases in the middle. This CDR3 region has 14 residues. The CDR3 here is CASSLRDRVYEQYF. CDR3 DNA sequence: TGTGCCAGCAGTTTGCGGGACCGGGTATACGAGCAGTACTTC.

V usage is TRBV27 and J usage is TRBJ2-7, with D maybe TRBD2 (5 bases). This CDR3 is built from 15 residues. Per the germline V gene, CDR1 is MNHEY and CDR2 is SMNVEV (reference sequence). The ends were cut back, 6 bases at V and 5 bases at J, with 20 bases in the middle. CDR3 nucleotides: TGTGCCAGCAGAGTCTACGTGGGCGGGCTCGACGAGCAGTACTTC. It encodes CASRVYVGGLDEQYF.

This chain joins TRBV13 and TRBJ1-4; D unresolved. Germline V gene sequence: CDR1 PRHDT, CDR2 FYEKMQ (reference sequence). Trimming removed 5 bases from V and 8 bases from J, with 18 bases in between. CDR3 length equals 15 residues. CDR3 bases: TGTGCCAGCAGCCCCCCCTCCGCGAAAGACGAAAAACTGTTTTTT. It translates to CASSPPSAKDEKLFF.

The rearrangement uses TRBV27 and TRBJ1-2; no reliable D call. The V end was cut by 3 bases, the J end by 4 bases, with 12 bases between. Germline lookup yields CDR1 MNHEY and CDR2 SMNVEV (reference sequence). CDR3 length: 14 residues. This chain's CDR3 is CASSFGEGTYGYTF. CDR3 nucleotide sequence: TGTGCCAGCAGTTTTGGCGAGGGTACCTATGGCTACACCTTC.

DNA for the CDR3: TGTGCCTGGAGCCTAGCGGGAGTAGGCACAGATACGCAGTATTTT. This encodes CAWSLAGVGTDTQYF. The chain recombines TRBV30 with TRBJ2-3; 10 bases line up with TRBD2. The trim removed 3 bases at V and 1 base at J, leaving 4 bases unmatched. CDR3 size: 15 residues. CDR1 is GTSNPN, CDR2 SVGIG, per germline (reference sequence).

The chain carries TRBV28 and TRBJ1-5; D is possibly TRBD1 (6 bases). Germline V lookup: CDR1 MDHEN, CDR2 SYDVKM. The V gene lost 6 bases and the J gene lost 5 bases, with 17 bases spanning the gap. This CDR3 contains 15 residues. CDR3 sequence: CASRGINRVHQPQHF. DNA of the CDR3: TGTGCCAGCAGGGGGATTAACAGGGTCCATCAGCCCCAGCATTTT.

The V call is TRBV6-1, the J call TRBJ1-3; tentatively, D is TRBD1 (5 bases). This CDR3 is 16 amino acids long. Germline CDR1 MNHNS, CDR2 SASEGT. The V and J ends lost 0 bases and 0 bases respectively, with 9 bases between them. The CDR3, as DNA: TGTGCCAGCAGTGAAGCGCGGGGGACCTCTGGAAACACCATATATTTT. Its translation: CASSEARGTSGNTIYF.

The chain recombines TRBV7-9 with TRBJ1-1, with unresolved D. The CDR3 has 15 residues. CDR1 is SEHNR and CDR2 is FQNEAQ in the germline V gene (reference sequence). V lost 5 bases, J lost 5 bases, and 18 bases lay in between. This CDR3 reads CASSQRWARETEAFF. The DNA for the CDR3 is TGTGCCAGCAGCCAACGATGGGCTAGGGAGACTGAAGCTTTCTTT. Supplemented by reference TRBV7-9 and TRBJ1-1, the full variable domain reads DTGVSQNPRHKITKRGQNVTFRCDPISEHNRLYWYRQTLGQGPEFLTYFQNEAQLEKSRLLSDRFSAERPKGSFSTLEIQRTEQGDSAMYLCASSQRWARETEAFFGQGTRLTVV.

The chain joins TRBV5-1 to TRBJ2-7; 8 positions match TRBD2. The CDR3 is 14 residues long. Germline V lookup: CDR1 SGHRS, CDR2 YFSETQ. With 3 bases clipped from V and 3 bases from J, the junction kept 5 bases outside the gene matches. CDR3 bases: TGCGCCAGCAGCTCCGCGGGAGGAGGCTACGAGCAGTACTTC. Amino acids: CASSSAGGGYEQYF.

This chain uses TRBV2 with TRBJ1-1; D might be TRBD1 (5 bases). The germline V gene encodes CDR1 SNHLY and CDR2 FYNNEI. V lost 11 bases to trimming and J lost 2 bases, with 21 bases between them. The CDR3 has 15 residues. The CDR3 DNA reads TGTGCCCTAAGTTCTTCGACAGTTTTTAACACTGAAGCTTTCTTT. This translates into CALSSSTVFNTEAFF.

The count of this clone is one. The chain joins TRBV30 to TRBJ2-7; 9 bases map to TRBD1. This CDR3 has 15 residues. Germline values: CDR1 GTSNPN, CDR2 SVGIG (reference sequence). Trimming took 0 bases from V and 4 from J; bases not matched to a gene: 7. CDR3 region: CAWSVPGTGFYEQYF. The CDR3 DNA sequence: TGTGCCTGGAGTGTTCCCGGGACAGGGTTTTACGAGCAGTACTTC.

This clone was picked up one time. The genes are TRBV7-5 and TRBJ2-3; the table's D call of TRBD1 was not tested on the DNA. TRBV7-5 is an annotated pseudogene. This CDR3 is built from 14 residues. The CDR3 nucleotides are TGTGTCAGAAGCACAGGGTTATTGAAAGATACGCAGTATTTT. It translates to CVRSTGLLKDTQYF.

The V and J genes are TRBV27 and TRBJ1-2; 9 nucleotides line up with TRBD1. V shed 3 bases and J 8 bases; nucleotides not matched to a gene: 7. Germline CDR1 is MNHEY and CDR2 is SMNVEV (reference sequence). The CDR3 runs to 14 residues. CDR3 sequence reads: CASSLGTGGGGYTF. The CDR3 DNA reads as TGTGCCAGCAGTTTGGGCACAGGGGGCGGCGGCTACACCTTC.

The rearrangement joins TRBV28 to TRBJ1-6, with a weak D call TRBD1 (5 bases). V lost 6 bases and J lost 4, with 13 bases in between. Germline V gene data show CDR1 as MDHEN and CDR2 as SYDVKM. The length of the CDR3 is 15 residues. CDR3 bases: TGTGCCAGCAGGTACTGGACATCTTATAATTCACCCCTCCACTTT. It encodes CASRYWTSYNSPLHF.

The chain employs TRBV27 and TRBJ2-2; 13 bases are shared with TRBD2. The CDR3 extends over 17 amino acids. V lost 5 bases to trimming and J lost 4 bases; unmatched junction nucleotides: 7. In germline, CDR1 is MNHEY, CDR2 SMNVEV (reference sequence). The DNA for the CDR3 is TGTGCCAGCAGTCCTGGACTAGCGGGAGTTCGCACCGGGGAGCTGTTTTTT. Protein sequence: CASSPGLAGVRTGELFF.

The chain employs TRBV5-4 and TRBJ2-1, with no clear D. V lost 3 bases and J lost 3, with 1 base in between. The germline CDR1 and CDR2 sequences are SGHNT and YYREEE (reference sequence). The CDR3 spans 11 residues. The CDR3 region has the DNA TGTGCCAGCAGCTACTACAATGAGCAGTTCTTC. Translated, it gives CASSYYNEQFF.

This chain uses TRBV7-2 with TRBJ2-2, with TRBD2 matching 11 bases. Germline values: CDR1 SGHTA, CDR2 FQGNSA. CDR3 length: 16 amino acids. V dropped 5 bases and J dropped 4; count of bases not matched to a gene: 6. The CDR3 loop is CASSLTGTSGTGELFF. The CDR3 nucleotides read TGTGCCAGCAGCCTCACCGGGACTAGCGGCACCGGGGAGCTGTTTTTT.

This clone was seen more than once but under ten times. The chain combines TRBV10-3 with TRBJ1-1; D unclear. Trimming removed 2 bases at V and 0 bases at J, with 4 bases between. The CDR3 is made up of 13 amino acids. Germline loops: CDR1 ENHRY, CDR2 SYGVKD. The CDR3 DNA is TGTGCCATCAGTGAGCTCATGAACACTGAAGCTTTCTTT. This sequence encodes CAISELMNTEAFF.